This is a list of T cell receptor beta chains from one sample in a study of T-cell memory formation after mild COVID-19. In TCRdb, the 5' RACE reads were re-called with MiXCR into one record per CDR3 protein. The sample lists around 500,000 distinct CDR3 sequences, roughly 18% occurring once. Sequenced: PBMCs or a T cell subset sorted from them (not recorded which). The receptors stem from an adult woman who had mild COVID-19 (a few samples of this study predate the infection). Cell type and time point are not known. CDR3s include the opening cysteine and the closing phenylalanine or tryptophan. D genes are given only for firm matches. The listing skips clone size in some rows; elsewhere it reads once, few, many or a size class.

V,size,D,J,CDR3,DNA
TRBV12-3/TRBV12-4,-,-,TRBJ2-5,CASSRRLRGAETQYF,TGTGCCAGCAGTCGGCGACTCCGCGGGGCGGAGACCCAGTACTTC
TRBV29-1,-,TRBD1,TRBJ2-3,CSFDRGNPIDTQYF,TGCAGCTTCGACAGGGGTAATCCCATAGATACGCAGTATTTT
TRBV5-1,-,-,TRBJ2-1,CASSSSYLATNEQFF,TGCGCCAGCAGCTCCTCTTACCTAGCGACCAATGAGCAGTTCTTC
TRBV7-6,many,TRBD1,TRBJ1-3,CASSQEGGRGGNTIYF,TGTGCCAGCAGCCAGGAAGGGGGCCGAGGAGGAAACACCATATATTTT
TRBV6-5,few,TRBD2,TRBJ2-3,CASSSPARGDHTQYF,TGTGCCAGCAGTTCCCCGGCGCGGGGGGACCATACGCAGTATTTT
TRBV4-2,-,-,TRBJ1-1,CASSPFPTENTEAFF,TGTGCCAGCAGCCCCTTCCCGACTGAGAACACTGAAGCTTTCTTT
TRBV6-5,-,-,TRBJ1-3,CASSYAKGVGNTIYF,TGTGCCAGCAGTTACGCAAAGGGAGTGGGAAACACCATATATTTT
TRBV7-9,many,TRBD2,TRBJ2-1,CASSFTRGGRNEQFF,TGTGCCAGCAGCTTTACACGCGGGGGACGCAATGAGCAGTTCTTC
TRBV7-2,few,TRBD2,TRBJ2-3,CASSPLAGTRDTQYF,TGTGCCAGCAGCCCCCTAGCGGGGACTAGGGATACGCAGTATTTT
TRBV5-1,many,-,TRBJ2-1,CASSLTAGEVHEQFF,TGCGCCAGCAGCTTGACGGCAGGGGAGGTGCATGAGCAGTTCTTC
TRBV18,-,-,TRBJ2-1,CASSPDFGAGGQFF,TGTGCCAGCTCTCCGGACTTTGGGGCTGGAGGGCAGTTCTTC